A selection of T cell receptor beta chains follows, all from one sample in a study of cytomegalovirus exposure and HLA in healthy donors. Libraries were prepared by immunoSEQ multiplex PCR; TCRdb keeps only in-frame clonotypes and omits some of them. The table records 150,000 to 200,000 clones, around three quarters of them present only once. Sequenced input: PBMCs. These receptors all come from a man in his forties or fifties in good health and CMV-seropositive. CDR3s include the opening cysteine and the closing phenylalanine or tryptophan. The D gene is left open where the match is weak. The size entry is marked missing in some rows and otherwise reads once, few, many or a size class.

cdr3_aa: CASSYRGTGGAGGYTF; cdr3_nt: TGTGCCAGCAGTTACCGTGGGACAGGGGGCGCGGGTGGCTACACCTTC; j_call: TRBJ1-2; d_call: TRBD1; clone_size: NA; v_call: TRBV6-6
cdr3_aa: CASSLTRGSSTEAFF; cdr3_nt: TGTGCCAGCAGCTTGACTAGGGGATCTAGCACTGAAGCTTTCTTT; j_call: TRBJ1-1; d_call: NA; clone_size: NA; v_call: TRBV7-2
cdr3_aa: CASSQPGQLTDTQYF; cdr3_nt: TGTGCCAGCAGCCAACCGGGACAGCTCACAGATACGCAGTATTTT; j_call: TRBJ2-3; d_call: TRBD1; clone_size: NA; v_call: TRBV16
cdr3_aa: CSVRNTEAFF; cdr3_nt: TGCAGCGTTCGTAACACTGAAGCTTTCTTT; j_call: TRBJ1-1; d_call: NA; clone_size: NA; v_call: TRBV29-1
cdr3_aa: CAYTGTSNEQYF; cdr3_nt: TGTGCCTACACCGGGACAAGCAACGAGCAGTACTTC; j_call: TRBJ2-7; d_call: NA; clone_size: NA; v_call: TRBV7-9
cdr3_aa: CASSLLASNYGYTF; cdr3_nt: TGCGCCAGCAGCTTGTTAGCTTCGAACTATGGCTACACCTTC; j_call: TRBJ1-2; d_call: NA; clone_size: NA; v_call: TRBV5-1
cdr3_aa: CASSLEVGGKGGELFF; cdr3_nt: TGTGCCAGCAGCTTGGAGGTCGGGGGGAAGGGCGGGGAGCTGTTTTTT; j_call: TRBJ2-2; d_call: TRBD2; clone_size: NA; v_call: TRBV7-6
cdr3_aa: CASSGTYTTEAFF; cdr3_nt: TGTGCCAGCAGCGGGACTTACACCACTGAAGCTTTCTTT; j_call: TRBJ1-1; d_call: NA; clone_size: NA; v_call: TRBV27
cdr3_aa: CASSDHSGVPNYEQYF; cdr3_nt: TGTGCCAGCAGCGACCATAGCGGGGTCCCTAACTACGAGCAGTACTTC; j_call: TRBJ2-7; d_call: TRBD2; clone_size: NA; v_call: TRBV7-9
cdr3_aa: CASSYSRDRSSYEQYF; cdr3_nt: TGTGCCAGCAGTTACTCGAGGGACAGGTCCTCCTACGAGCAGTACTTC; j_call: TRBJ2-7; d_call: TRBD1; clone_size: NA; v_call: TRBV6-5
cdr3_aa: CSAHRTNSYTF; cdr3_nt: TGCAGTGCTCACCGGACAAACAGCTACACCTTC; j_call: TRBJ1-2; d_call: NA; clone_size: NA; v_call: TRBV20-1
cdr3_aa: CASSSRDRQETQYF; cdr3_nt: TGTGCCAGTAGTTCGAGGGACAGGCAAGAGACCCAGTACTTC; j_call: TRBJ2-5; d_call: TRBD1; clone_size: NA; v_call: TRBV19
cdr3_aa: CATNTGRVKETQYF; cdr3_nt: TGTGCCACCAACACTGGGCGGGTCAAAGAGACCCAGTACTTC; j_call: TRBJ2-5; d_call: NA; clone_size: once; v_call: TRBV15
cdr3_aa: CASSIRGETQYF; cdr3_nt: TGTGCCAGCAGTATCAGGGGTGAGACCCAGTACTTC; j_call: TRBJ2-5; d_call: NA; clone_size: few; v_call: TRBV27
cdr3_aa: CASSVEGSGGANEQFF; cdr3_nt: TGTGCCAGCAGCGTAGAAGGTAGCGGGGGGGCGAATGAGCAGTTCTTC; j_call: TRBJ2-1; d_call: TRBD2; clone_size: NA; v_call: TRBV9
cdr3_aa: CASSPGQNQPQHF; cdr3_nt: TGTGCCAGCTCACCGGGGCAGAATCAGCCCCAGCATTTT; j_call: TRBJ1-5; d_call: NA; clone_size: NA; v_call: TRBV18
cdr3_aa: CASSTGSGDTEAFF; cdr3_nt: TGTGCCAGCAGCACAGGGTCTGGGGACACTGAAGCTTTCTTT; j_call: TRBJ1-1; d_call: NA; clone_size: NA; v_call: TRBV5-6